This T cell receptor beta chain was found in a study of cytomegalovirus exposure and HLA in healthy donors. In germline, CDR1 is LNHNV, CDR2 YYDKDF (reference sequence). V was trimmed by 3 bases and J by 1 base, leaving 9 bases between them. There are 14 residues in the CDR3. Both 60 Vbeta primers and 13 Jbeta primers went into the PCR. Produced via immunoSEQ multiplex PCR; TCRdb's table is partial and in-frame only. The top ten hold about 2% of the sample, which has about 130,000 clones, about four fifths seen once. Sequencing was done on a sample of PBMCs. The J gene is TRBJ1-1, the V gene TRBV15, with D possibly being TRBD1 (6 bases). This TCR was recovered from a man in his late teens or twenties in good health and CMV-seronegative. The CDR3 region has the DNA TGTGCCACCAGCAGGGGACACACGAACACTGAAGCTTTCTTT. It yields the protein CATSRGHTNTEAFF. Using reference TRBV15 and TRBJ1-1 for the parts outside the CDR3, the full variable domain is DAMVIQNPRYQVTQFGKPVTLSCSQTLNHNVMYWYQQKSSQAPKLLFHYYDKDFNNEADTPDNFQSRRPNTSFCFLDIRSPGLGDTAMYLCATSRGHTNTEAFFGQGTRLTVV.